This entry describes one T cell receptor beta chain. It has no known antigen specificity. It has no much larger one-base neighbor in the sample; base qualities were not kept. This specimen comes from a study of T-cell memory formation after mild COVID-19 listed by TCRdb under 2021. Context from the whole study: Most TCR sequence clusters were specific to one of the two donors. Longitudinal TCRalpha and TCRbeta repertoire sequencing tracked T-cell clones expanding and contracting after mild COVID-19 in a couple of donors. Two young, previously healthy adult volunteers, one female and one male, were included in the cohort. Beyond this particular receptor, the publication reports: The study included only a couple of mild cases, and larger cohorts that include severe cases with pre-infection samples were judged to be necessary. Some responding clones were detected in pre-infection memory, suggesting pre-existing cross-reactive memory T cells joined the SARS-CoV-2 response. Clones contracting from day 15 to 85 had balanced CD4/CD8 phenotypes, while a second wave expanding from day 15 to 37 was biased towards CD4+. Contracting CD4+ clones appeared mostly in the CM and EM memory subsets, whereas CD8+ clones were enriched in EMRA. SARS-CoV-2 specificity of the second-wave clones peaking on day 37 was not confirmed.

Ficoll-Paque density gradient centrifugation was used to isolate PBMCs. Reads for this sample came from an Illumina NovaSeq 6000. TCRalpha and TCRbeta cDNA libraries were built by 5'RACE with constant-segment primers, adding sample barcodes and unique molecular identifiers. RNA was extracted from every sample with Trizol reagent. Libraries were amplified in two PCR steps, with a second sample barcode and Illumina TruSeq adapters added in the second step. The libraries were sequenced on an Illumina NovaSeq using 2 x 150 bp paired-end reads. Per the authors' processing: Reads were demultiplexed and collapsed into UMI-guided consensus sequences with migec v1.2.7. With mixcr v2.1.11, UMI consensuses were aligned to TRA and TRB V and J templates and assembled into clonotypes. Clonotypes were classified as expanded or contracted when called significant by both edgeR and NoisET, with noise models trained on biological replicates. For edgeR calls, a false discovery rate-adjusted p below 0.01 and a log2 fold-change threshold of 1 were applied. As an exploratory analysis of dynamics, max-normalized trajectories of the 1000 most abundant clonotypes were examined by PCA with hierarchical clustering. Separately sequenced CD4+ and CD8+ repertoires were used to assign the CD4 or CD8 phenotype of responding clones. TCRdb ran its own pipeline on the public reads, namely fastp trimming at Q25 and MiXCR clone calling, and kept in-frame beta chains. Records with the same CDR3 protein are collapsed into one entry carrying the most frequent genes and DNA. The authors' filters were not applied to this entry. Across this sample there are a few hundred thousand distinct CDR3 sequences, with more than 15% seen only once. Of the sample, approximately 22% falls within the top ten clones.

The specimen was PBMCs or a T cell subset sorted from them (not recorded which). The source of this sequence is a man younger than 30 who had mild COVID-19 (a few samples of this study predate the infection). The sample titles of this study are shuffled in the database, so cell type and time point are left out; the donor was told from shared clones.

The sequence in DNA is TGTGCCAGCAGCGCGGGACAGGGGAATTGGGAGCAGTACTTC. Translated, it gives CASSAGQGNWEQYF. The chain links TRBV9 with TRBJ2-7; 10 central bases correspond to TRBD1. Trimming leaves V shorter by 3 bases and J shorter by 7 bases, with the junction holding 7 bases beyond the gene matches. Counted from cysteine to phenylalanine, this CDR3 has 14 amino acids. Just CDR3 DNA is preserved here, 42 bases in frame from base 1. The germline V gene supplies CDR1 SGDLS and CDR2 YYNGEE.